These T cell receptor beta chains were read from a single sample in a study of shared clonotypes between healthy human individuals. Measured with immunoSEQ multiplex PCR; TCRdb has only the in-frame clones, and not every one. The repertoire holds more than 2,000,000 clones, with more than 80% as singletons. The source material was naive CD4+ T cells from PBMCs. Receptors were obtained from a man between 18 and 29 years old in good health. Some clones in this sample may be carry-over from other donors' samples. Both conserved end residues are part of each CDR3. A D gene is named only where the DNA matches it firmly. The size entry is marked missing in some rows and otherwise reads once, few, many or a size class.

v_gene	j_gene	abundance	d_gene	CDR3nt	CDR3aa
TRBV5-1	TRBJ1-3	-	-	TGCGCCAGCAGCTTGGCGGCTACTAGTGGAAACACCATATATTTT	CASSLAATSGNTIYF
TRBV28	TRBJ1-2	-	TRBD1	TGTGCCACATCACGGGACAGGGCTAACTATGGCTACACCTTC	CATSRDRANYGYTF
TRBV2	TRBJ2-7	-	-	TGTGCCAGCCGGAGGACTCCCGATTACGAGCAGTACTTC	CASRRTPDYEQYF
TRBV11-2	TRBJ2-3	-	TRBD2	TGTGCCAGCACCTTCACTAGCGGCACAGATACGCAGTATTTT	CASTFTSGTDTQYF
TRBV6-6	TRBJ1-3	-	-	TGTGCCAGCAGTCCCGAGAGGAGCTCTGGAAACACCATATATTTT	CASSPERSSGNTIYF
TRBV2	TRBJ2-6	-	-	TGTGCCAGCAGCCCCAACAGACTCAGGGCCAACGTCCTGACTTTC	CASSPNRLRANVLTF
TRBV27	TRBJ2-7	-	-	TGTGCCAGCAGTGCCTCGGGCGAGCAGTACTTC	CASSASGEQYF
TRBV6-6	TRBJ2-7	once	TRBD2	TGTGCCAGCAGTTACGGGACTAGCGCCTCCTACGAGCAGTACTTC	CASSYGTSASYEQYF
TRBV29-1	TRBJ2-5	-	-	TGCAGCGTTGAACGACAGGCGGAGACCCAGTACTTC	CSVERQAETQYF
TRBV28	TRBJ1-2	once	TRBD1	TGTGCCAGCAGGGGACAGGGGCATGGCTACACCTTC	CASRGQGHGYTF
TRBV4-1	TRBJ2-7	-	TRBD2	TGCGCCAGCAGCCCGGGAGCCCTGACTAGCGCTTACTCCTACGAGCAGTACTTC	CASSPGALTSAYSYEQYF
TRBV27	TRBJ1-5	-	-	TGTGCCAGCAGTTTCTTTCGCAATCAGCCCCAGCATTTT	CASSFFRNQPQHF
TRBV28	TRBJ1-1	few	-	TGTGCCAGCAGTTTACAAGGAACCGAAGCTTTCTTT	CASSLQGTEAFF
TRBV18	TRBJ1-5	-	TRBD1	TGTGCCAGCTCACCAGGACAGGGATTTGGTCAGCCCCAGCATTTT	CASSPGQGFGQPQHF
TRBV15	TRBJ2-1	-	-	TGTGCCACCAGCCTCGGGGAGCATGAGCAGTTCTTC	CATSLGEHEQFF
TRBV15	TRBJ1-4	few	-	TGTGCCACCAGCAGAGTTAGGGATGAAAAACTGTTTTTT	CATSRVRDEKLFF
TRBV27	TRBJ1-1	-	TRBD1	TGTGCCAGCAGTGACCGACAGGGTATGGGGACTGAAGCTTTCTTT	CASSDRQGMGTEAFF
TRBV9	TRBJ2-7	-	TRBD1	TGTGCCAGCAGCCCCGGGACAGCATCCTCCTACGAGCAGTACTTC	CASSPGTASSYEQYF
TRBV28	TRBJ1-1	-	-	TGTGCCAGCAGTAACCCAAACACTGAAGCTTTCTTT	CASSNPNTEAFF
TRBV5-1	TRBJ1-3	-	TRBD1	TGCGCCAGCAGCCCCAGCCCGTCAGGGGGCTATTCTGGAAACACCATATATTTT	CASSPSPSGGYSGNTIYF
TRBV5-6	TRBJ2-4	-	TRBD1	TGTGCCAGCAGCCCACGACAGGGTTCGGGCATTCAGTACTTC	CASSPRQGSGIQYF
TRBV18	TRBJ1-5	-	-	TGTGCCAGCTCACCAGGGATTGCGCGCAATCAGCCCCAGCATTTT	CASSPGIARNQPQHF
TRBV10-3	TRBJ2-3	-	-	TGTGCCATCAATCGGGACGGAGATACGCAGTATTTT	CAINRDGDTQYF
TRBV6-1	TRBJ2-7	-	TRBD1	TGTGCCAGCAACTGGCTGATGACAGGGGCCTACGAGCAGTACTTC	CASNWLMTGAYEQYF
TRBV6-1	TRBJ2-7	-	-	TGTGCCAGCAGTGAAAGAGAGATGAACTCCTACGAGCAGTACTTC	CASSEREMNSYEQYF
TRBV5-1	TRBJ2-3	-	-	TGCGCCAGCAGCTTGGCCACAGGCACAGATACGCAGTATTTT	CASSLATGTDTQYF
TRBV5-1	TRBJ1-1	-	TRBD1	TGCGCCAGCGAGGGACAGCCCGACACTGAAGCTTTCTTT	CASEGQPDTEAFF
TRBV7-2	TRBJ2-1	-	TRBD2	TGTGCCAGCAGCCGAGAGGTCCAAGGGACTAGAGTTTCAAATGAGCAGTTCTTC	CASSREVQGTRVSNEQFF
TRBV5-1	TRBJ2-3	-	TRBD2	TGCGCCAGCAGGGATTTACTAGCGGGAGTTGCAGATACGCAGTATTTT	CASRDLLAGVADTQYF
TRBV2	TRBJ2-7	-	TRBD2	TGTGCCAGCAGTAATAGCGGGATCTTCTACGAGCAGTACTTC	CASSNSGIFYEQYF
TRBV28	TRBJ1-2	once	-	TGTGCCAGCAGCCTAGCTAGGGGTACGTCGTATGGCTACACCTTC	CASSLARGTSYGYTF
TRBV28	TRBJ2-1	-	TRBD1	TGTGCCAGCAGTCCGGGACAGCTCAATGAGCAGTTCTTC	CASSPGQLNEQFF
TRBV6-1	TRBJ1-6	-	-	TGTGCCGGAAGGGGAGTGACGAATTCACCCCTCCACTTT	CAGRGVTNSPLHF
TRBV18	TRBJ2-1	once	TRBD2	TGTGCCAGCTCGCCGGGACTAATGGATGAGCAGTTCTTC	CASSPGLMDEQFF
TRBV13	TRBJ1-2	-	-	TGTGCCAGCAGCTTAGTAGGGTGGGACACCCCTACCTACTATGGCTACACCTTC	CASSLVGWDTPTYYGYTF